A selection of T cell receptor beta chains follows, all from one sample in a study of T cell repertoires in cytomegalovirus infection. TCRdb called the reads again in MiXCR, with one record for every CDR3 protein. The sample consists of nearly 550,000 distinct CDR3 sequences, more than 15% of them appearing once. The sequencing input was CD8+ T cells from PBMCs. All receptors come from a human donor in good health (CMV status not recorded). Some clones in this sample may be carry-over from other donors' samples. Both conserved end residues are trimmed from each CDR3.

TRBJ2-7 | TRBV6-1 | ASSENDRTYWEQY
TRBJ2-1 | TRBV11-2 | ASSLAGRFSYNEQF
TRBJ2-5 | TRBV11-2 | ASRSKGGKETQY
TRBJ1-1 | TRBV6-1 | ASSESDRVNTEAF
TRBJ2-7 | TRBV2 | ASSEGTPTYEQY
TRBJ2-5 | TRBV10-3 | AISESGASVETQY
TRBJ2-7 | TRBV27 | ASSLSSGSSEQY
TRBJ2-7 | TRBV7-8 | ASSSSGRDKQY
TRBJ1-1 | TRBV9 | ASSVAGDRVNTEAF
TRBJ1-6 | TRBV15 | ATSRDRSLSLNSPLH
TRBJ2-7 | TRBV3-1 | ASSQDRGGPYEQY
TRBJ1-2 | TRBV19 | ASSTGDRNYGYT
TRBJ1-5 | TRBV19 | ASSMSRQGGSAQH
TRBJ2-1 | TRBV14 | ASSASGGAKDNEQF
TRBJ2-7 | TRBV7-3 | ASSLHWTQGSNEQY
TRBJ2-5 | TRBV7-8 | ASSLKASGGVLQETQY
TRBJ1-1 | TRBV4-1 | ASSWYSPAEAF
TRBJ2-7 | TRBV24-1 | ATPPGARSYEQY
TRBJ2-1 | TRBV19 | AIPQGTSGRAFNEQF
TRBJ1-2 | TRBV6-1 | ASIPSTGILYGYT
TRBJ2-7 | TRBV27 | ASSPQGISYEQY
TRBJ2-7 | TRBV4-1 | ASSQGSGGYEQY
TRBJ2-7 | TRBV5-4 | ASSTGTEFYEQY
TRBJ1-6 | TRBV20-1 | SASVAQLSSYNSPLH
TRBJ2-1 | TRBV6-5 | ASSYSSQGTHNEQF
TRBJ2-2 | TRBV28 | ASSFSPLDTTLNTGELF
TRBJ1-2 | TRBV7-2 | ASSLIVVGALYGYT
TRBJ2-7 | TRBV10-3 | AISDGTGDGREQY
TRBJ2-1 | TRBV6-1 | ASSVEVAVSYNEQF